The 25 T cell receptor beta chains below all came from one sample that was sequenced in a study of T-cell reconstitution after alpha-beta-depleted transplantation in children. Unique molecular identifiers featured in how the TCRbeta library was prepared. MiXCR, run by TCRdb on the PCR reads, gives a single entry per CDR3 protein. Of approximately 190,000 distinct CDR3 sequences in the sample, roughly 8.1% were seen once. Here the sequenced sample was PBMCs, mostly from graft donor cells, taken 360 days after TCRalphabeta/CD19-depleted stem cell transplant. These receptors were taken from a male patient between 2 and 10 years old who had a stem cell transplant for acute myeloid leukemia, so the T cells may come from the graft donor.

This clonotype was observed many times. The J gene is TRBJ2-3, the V gene TRBV5-1; 10 bases agree with TRBD1. This CDR3 comprises 15 residues. Trimming at V came to 4 bases and at J to 8 bases, leaving 10 bases not matched to a gene. Germline-derived CDR1 and CDR2 are SGHRS and YFSETQ. The CDR3: CASSPGQGMWITQYF. CDR3 DNA sequence: TGCGCCAGCAGCCCGGGACAGGGGATGTGGATTACGCAGTATTTT.

The CDR3 coding sequence is TGCAGTGCCCTGGGACTAGCGGGAATTAGTGAGCAGTTCTTC. It encodes CSALGLAGISEQFF. The rearrangement links TRBV20-1 to TRBJ2-1, with 13 nucleotides matching TRBD2. Germline CDR1 and CDR2: DFQATT and SNEGSKA (reference sequence). The CDR3 is 14 amino acids. Losses at the gene ends were 6 bases for V and 9 bases for J; bases not matched to a gene: 8.

This clonotype was counted many times. The chain couples TRBV5-1 to TRBJ2-1; D gene uncertain. The V and J ends lost 5 bases and 7 bases respectively, with 16 bases between them. The germline V gene encodes CDR1 SGHRS and CDR2 YFSETQ. The CDR3 loop spans 14 amino acids. In nucleotides, the CDR3 is TGCGCCAGCAGTGCAGACCCTTCTTCTAATGAGCAGTTCTTC. Translation: CASSADPSSNEQFF.

With respect to this clonotype: This may be a read error: a much more frequent sequence differs by one nucleotide. V and J are TRBV20-1 and TRBJ2-7; D possibly corresponds to TRBD1 (6 bases). Germline CDR1 DFQATT, CDR2 SNEGSKA (reference sequence). The CDR3 loop spans 14 amino acids. The CDR3 protein is CNARDRRVSYEQYF. For the CDR3, the DNA is TGCAATGCTCGAGACAGGCGTGTTTCCTACGAGCAGTACTTC.

The V and J genes are TRBV12-3 or TRBV12-4 and TRBJ2-5; D gene ambiguous. This CDR3 spans 14 amino acids. V lost 4 bases and J 1 base, leaving 10 bases between the germline ends. CDR3 sequence reads: CASSSGWAQETQYF. The CDR3 bases are TGTGCCAGCAGTTCCGGGTGGGCCCAAGAGACCCAGTACTTC.

This clonotype was counted at least ten times. The chain carries TRBV7-2 and TRBJ1-6; D gene ambiguous. Germline V gene sequence: CDR1 SGHTA, CDR2 FQGNSA. This CDR3 region has 14 residues. The V end was cut by 1 base, the J end by 10 bases, with 11 bases between. The CDR3 nucleotides are TGTGCCAGCAGCTTAGTACAGCGGCAATCACCCCTCCACTTT. As protein: CASSLVQRQSPLHF.

This rearrangement joins TRBV24-1 to TRBJ2-3; D gene uncertain. Between the trimmed V and J ends, which lost 5 bases and 5 bases, there was a span of 7 bases. Germline V CDR1 and CDR2: KGHDR, SFDVKD. The CDR3 length is 12 residues. CDR3 sequence reads: CATSGQEDTQYF. As DNA, the CDR3 is TGTGCCACCAGTGGGCAGGAAGATACGCAGTATTTT.

The sample holds many counts of this clonotype. This rearrangement joins TRBV6-2 or TRBV6-3 to TRBJ2-5; D call uncertain. V lost 2 bases to trimming and J lost 1 base, with 14 bases between them. The CDR3 totals 16 residues. Germline CDR1 is MNHEY and CDR2 is SVGEGT. The CDR3 nucleotides are TGTGCCAGCAGTTACGGCATAACAACTTTCCAAGAGACCCAGTACTTC. This translates into CASSYGITTFQETQYF.

This clonotype came up many times. The rearrangement joins TRBV29-1 to TRBJ1-2; no definite D call. In germline, CDR1 is SQVTM, CDR2 ANQGSEA. V was trimmed by 7 bases and J by 6 bases, leaving 21 bases between them. The CDR3 spans 14 residues. In nucleotides, the CDR3 is TGCAGCGCGAAAGGGTTTTACTCAGTACATGGCTACACCTTC. It specifies CSAKGFYSVHGYTF.

Many counts were recorded for this clonotype. The chain couples TRBV28 to TRBJ2-4; D is ambiguous. The CDR3 length is 16 residues. CDR1 MDHEN and CDR2 SYDVKM come from the germline V gene. Trimming cost V 5 bases and J 0 bases, with 14 bases left between them. CDR3 coding DNA: TGTGCCAGCAGTCCCTCCCCCTTTTTAGCCAAAAACATTCAGTACTTC. Its translation: CASSPSPFLAKNIQYF.

This clonotype was seen a few times. This sequence joins TRBV20-1 and TRBJ2-1, with 10 bases matching TRBD1. The CDR3 runs to 15 residues. The trim removed 3 bases at V and 7 bases at J, leaving 9 bases unmatched. Germline V lookup: CDR1 DFQATT, CDR2 SNEGSKA (reference sequence). The CDR3 loop reads CSARRQGAFMNEQFF. In DNA, the CDR3 is TGCAGTGCTAGGAGACAGGGGGCGTTCATGAATGAGCAGTTCTTC.

Only a few counts were recorded for this clonotype. The rearrangement links TRBV20-1 to TRBJ2-1, with 12 nucleotides matching TRBD2. CDR1 is DFQATT and CDR2 is SNEGSKA in the germline V gene (reference sequence). There are 18 residues in the CDR3. The ends lost 6 bases at V and 3 bases at J; junction bases unmatched: 15. Written as DNA, the CDR3 is TGCAGTGCCCCACTAGCGGGGGGCTTCCGTTGGGGCTACAATGAGCAGTTCTTC. This encodes CSAPLAGGFRWGYNEQFF.

This clonotype has a count of ten or more. The chain couples TRBV6-2 or TRBV6-3 to TRBJ1-5; no reliable D call. Germline loops: CDR1 MNHEY, CDR2 SVGEGT. The CDR3 contains 13 residues. Trimming cost V 7 bases and J 5 bases, with 12 bases left between them. This CDR3 reads CASTAGSHQPQHF. CDR3 DNA: TGTGCCAGCACCGCGGGATCTCATCAGCCCCAGCATTTT.

This clonotype was observed at least ten times. The chain has TRBV7-3 and TRBJ2-1; D remains unclear. The germline gives CDR1 SGHTA, CDR2 FQGTGA. The CDR3 loop spans 13 amino acids. Between the trimmed V and J ends, which lost 4 bases and 4 bases, there was a span of 8 bases. CDR3 residues: CASSSLPYNEQFF. Here the CDR3 DNA reads TGTGCCAGCAGCTCGCTACCATACAATGAGCAGTTCTTC.

This clonotype was recorded many times. This chain uses TRBV3-1 with TRBJ2-4; TRBD1 might be the D (5 bases). The CDR3 contains 16 residues. CDR1 is LGHDT and CDR2 is YNNKEL in the germline V gene (reference sequence). V lost 4 bases and J lost 0, with 13 bases in between. The CDR3 DNA follows: TGTGCCAGCAGCCCCAGGGTTGGAGTAGCCAAAAACATTCAGTACTTC. This translates into CASSPRVGVAKNIQYF.

This chain uses TRBV25-1 with TRBJ2-7; D call uncertain. The CDR3 length is 13 residues. Per the germline V gene, CDR1 is MGHDK and CDR2 is SYGVNS. V was pared by 6 bases and J by 0 bases, with 9 bases between. For the CDR3, the DNA is TGTGCCAGCAGAGACCCCCACTCCTACGAGCAGTACTTC. Translated: CASRDPHSYEQYF.

Only a few counts were recorded for this clonotype. The rearrangement joins TRBV7-9 to TRBJ2-7; D might be TRBD1 (6 bases). Germline CDR1 and CDR2: SEHNR and FQNEAQ (reference sequence). The CDR3 totals 14 residues. V was shortened by 5 bases and J by 0 bases, with 11 bases between the two germline ends. The CDR3 here is CASSPLRGSYEQYV. CDR3 DNA sequence: TGTGCCAGCAGCCCCCTCAGGGGCTCCTACGAGCAGTACGTC.

The table lists this clonotype with a few counts. This chain uses TRBV14 with TRBJ1-1, with D uncertain. The ends were cut back, 2 bases at V and 1 base at J, with 5 bases in the middle. CDR3 size: 13 residues. CDR1 and CDR2 from the germline V gene are SGHDN and FVKESK. CDR3 nucleotide sequence: TGTGCCAGCAGCCAAAAGGGGAACACTGAAGCTTTCTTT. It is translated as CASSQKGNTEAFF.

The chain is built from TRBV27 and TRBJ2-3, with D perhaps matching TRBD2 (6 bases). V dropped 3 bases and J dropped 0 bases, with 13 bases sitting between them. There are 16 residues in the CDR3. CDR1 is MNHEY and CDR2 is SMNVEV in the germline V gene (reference sequence). The CDR3 bases are TGTGCCAGCAGTTTGTACCCAGGGACTAGCACAGATACGCAGTATTTT. Residues: CASSLYPGTSTDTQYF.

The CDR3 bases are TGTGCCAGCAGCTTAACGGAGTATAGCAATCAGCCCCAGCATTTT. Translating it yields CASSLTEYSNQPQHF. The J gene is TRBJ1-5, the V gene TRBV7-8, with D hard to call. In germline, CDR1 is SGHVS, CDR2 FQNEAQ. The CDR3 loop spans 15 amino acids. The germline V and J ends were trimmed by 2 bases and 0 bases, with 8 bases remaining between them. Complete variable domain (other parts from reference TRBV7-8 and TRBJ1-5): GAGVSQSPRYKVAKRGQDVALRCDPISGHVSLFWYQQALGQGPEFLTYFQNEAQLDKSGLPSDRFFAERPEGSVSTLKIQRTQQEDSAVYLCASSLTEYSNQPQHFGDGTRLSIL.

This clonotype was seen more than once but under ten times. The chain has TRBV5-1 and TRBJ2-1; tentatively, D is TRBD2 (6 bases). V was clipped by 3 bases and J by 6 bases, with 16 bases between them. Germline CDR1 reads SGHRS; CDR2 reads YFSETQ. This CDR3 has 15 amino acids. CDR3 coding DNA: TGCGCCAGCAGCTCGGGGGTAGGGGTGTCCAATGAGCAGTTCTTC. It yields the protein CASSSGVGVSNEQFF. The full variable domain, its missing parts supplied by reference TRBV5-1 and TRBJ2-1, is KAGVTQTPRYLIKTRGQQVTLSCSPISGHRSVSWYQQTPGQGLQFLFEYFSETQRNKGNFPGRFSGRQFSNSRSEMNVSTLELGDSALYLCASSSGVGVSNEQFFGPGTRLTVL.

This clonotype came up many times. This rearrangement joins TRBV6-2 or TRBV6-3 to TRBJ2-1; 10 bases fit TRBD2. Germline values: CDR1 MNHEY, CDR2 SVGEGT. The V gene end was trimmed by 5 bases and the J gene end by 1 base; junction bases not matched to a gene: 20. This CDR3 contains 21 residues. The CDR3 nucleotides are TGTGCCAGCAGTCACCCGACAGGGACTGAGCGGGAGGGCCATTCCTACAATGAGCAGTTCTTC. This codes for CASSHPTGTEREGHSYNEQFF.

This clonotype was detected many times. The J gene is TRBJ2-7, the V gene TRBV5-1; D gene uncertain. CDR1 SGHRS and CDR2 YFSETQ come from the germline V gene. Trimming cost V 0 bases and J 7 bases, with 14 bases left between them. CDR3 length equals 14 residues. The CDR3 loop is CASSLAGWPREQYF. The DNA for the CDR3 is TGCGCCAGCAGCTTGGCCGGCTGGCCTCGTGAGCAGTACTTC.

This clonotype was found many times. This chain joins TRBV10-3 and TRBJ2-7; 8 nucleotides line up with TRBD1. V was pared by 11 bases and J by 5 bases, with 8 bases of the junction left unmatched. CDR3 size: 12 residues. Germline V gene lookup returns CDR1 ENHRY and CDR2 SYGVKD. The CDR3 is CAVQGARDEQYF. The DNA for the CDR3 is TGTGCCGTGCAGGGGGCGAGGGACGAGCAGTACTTC.

Worth noting for this clonotype: A much larger clone lies a single base off, so this may be a read error. The genes are TRBV10-3 and TRBJ2-1; a possible D gene is TRBD2 (5 bases). The V end was cut by 2 bases, the J end by 6 bases, with 20 bases between. Per germline, CDR1 ENHRY and CDR2 SYGVKD. This CDR3 spans 17 amino acids. The CDR3 DNA sequence: TGTGCCATCAGTGAGAAAGTTGCAGCGGTGGCCCTCAATGAGCAGTTCTTC. Encoded protein: CAISEKVAAVALNEQFF.